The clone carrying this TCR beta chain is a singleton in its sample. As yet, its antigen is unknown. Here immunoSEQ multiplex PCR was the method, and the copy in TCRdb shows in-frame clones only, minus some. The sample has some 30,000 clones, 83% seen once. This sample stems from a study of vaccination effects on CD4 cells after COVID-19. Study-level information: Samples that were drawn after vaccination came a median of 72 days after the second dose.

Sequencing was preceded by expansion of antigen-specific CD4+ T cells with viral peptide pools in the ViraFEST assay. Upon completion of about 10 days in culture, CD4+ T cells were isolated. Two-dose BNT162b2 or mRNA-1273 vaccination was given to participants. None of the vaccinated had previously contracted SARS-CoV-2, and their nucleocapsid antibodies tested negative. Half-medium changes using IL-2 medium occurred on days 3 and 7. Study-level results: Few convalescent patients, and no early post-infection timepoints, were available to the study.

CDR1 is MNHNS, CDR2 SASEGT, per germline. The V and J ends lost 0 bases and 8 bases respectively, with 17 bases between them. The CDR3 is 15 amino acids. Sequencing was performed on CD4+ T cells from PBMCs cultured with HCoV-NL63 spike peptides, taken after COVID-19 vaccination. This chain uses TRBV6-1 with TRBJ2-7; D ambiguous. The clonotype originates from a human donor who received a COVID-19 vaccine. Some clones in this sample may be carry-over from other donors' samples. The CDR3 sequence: CASSEADFVPTQQYV. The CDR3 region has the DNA TGTGCCAGCAGTGAAGCTGATTTCGTGCCTACCCAGCAGTACGTC.